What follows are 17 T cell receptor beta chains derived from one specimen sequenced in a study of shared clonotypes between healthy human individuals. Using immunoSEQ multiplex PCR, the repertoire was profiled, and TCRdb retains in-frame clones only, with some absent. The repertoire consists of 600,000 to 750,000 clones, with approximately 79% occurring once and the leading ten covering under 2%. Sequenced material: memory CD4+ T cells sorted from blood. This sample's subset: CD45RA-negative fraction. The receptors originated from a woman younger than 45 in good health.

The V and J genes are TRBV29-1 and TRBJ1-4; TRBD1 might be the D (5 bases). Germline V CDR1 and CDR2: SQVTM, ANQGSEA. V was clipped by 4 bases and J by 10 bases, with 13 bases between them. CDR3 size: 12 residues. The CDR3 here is CSVASGEGKLFF. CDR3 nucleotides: TGCAGCGTTGCGTCGGGGGAAGGAAAACTGTTTTTT. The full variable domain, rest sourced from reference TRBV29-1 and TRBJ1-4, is SAVISQKPSRDICQRGTSLTIQCQVDSQVTMMFWYRQQPGQSLTLIATANQGSEATYESGFVIDKFPISRPNLTFSTLTVSNMSPEDSSIYLCSVASGEGKLFFGSGTQLSVL.

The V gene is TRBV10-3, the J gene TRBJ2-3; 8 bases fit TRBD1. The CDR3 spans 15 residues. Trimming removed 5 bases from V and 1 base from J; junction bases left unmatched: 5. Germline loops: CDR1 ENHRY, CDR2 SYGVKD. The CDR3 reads CAISLQGARTDTQYF. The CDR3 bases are TGTGCCATCAGTCTTCAGGGGGCTCGCACAGATACGCAGTATTTT.

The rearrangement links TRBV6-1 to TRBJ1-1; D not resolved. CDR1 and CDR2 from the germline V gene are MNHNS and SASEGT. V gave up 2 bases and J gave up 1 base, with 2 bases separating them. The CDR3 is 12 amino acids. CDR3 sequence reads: CASSERNTEAFF. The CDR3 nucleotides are TGTGCCAGCAGTGAACGGAACACTGAAGCTTTCTTT.

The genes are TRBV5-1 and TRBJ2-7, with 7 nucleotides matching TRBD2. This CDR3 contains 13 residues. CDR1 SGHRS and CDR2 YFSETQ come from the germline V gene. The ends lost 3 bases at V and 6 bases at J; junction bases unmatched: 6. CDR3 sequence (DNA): TGCGCCAGCAGCTCCCAGCGGGACGGCGAGCAGTACTTC. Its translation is CASSSQRDGEQYF.

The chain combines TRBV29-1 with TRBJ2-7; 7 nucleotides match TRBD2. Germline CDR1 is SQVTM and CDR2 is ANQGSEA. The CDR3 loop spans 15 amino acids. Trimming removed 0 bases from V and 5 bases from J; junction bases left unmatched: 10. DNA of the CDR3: TGCAGCGTTGAAGATCTGGGGGGGTCAGGCCACGAGCAGTACTTC. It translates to CSVEDLGGSGHEQYF.

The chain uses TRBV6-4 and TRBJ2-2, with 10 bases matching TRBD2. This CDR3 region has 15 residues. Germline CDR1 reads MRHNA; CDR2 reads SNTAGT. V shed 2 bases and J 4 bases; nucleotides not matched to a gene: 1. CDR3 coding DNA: TGTGCCAGCAGTGACACTAGCGGGGCCACCGGGGAGCTGTTTTTT. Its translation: CASSDTSGATGELFF.

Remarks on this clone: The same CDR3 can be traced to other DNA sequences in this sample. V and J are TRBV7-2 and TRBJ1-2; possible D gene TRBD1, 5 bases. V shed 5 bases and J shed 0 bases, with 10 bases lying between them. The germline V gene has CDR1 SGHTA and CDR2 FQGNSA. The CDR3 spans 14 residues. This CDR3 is CASSTGPTNYGYTF. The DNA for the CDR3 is TGTGCCAGCAGCACGGGACCGACTAACTATGGCTACACCTTC. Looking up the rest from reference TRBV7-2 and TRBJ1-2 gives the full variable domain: GAGVSQSPSNKVTEKGKDVELRCDPISGHTALYWYRQSLGQGLEFLIYFQGNSAPDKSGLPSDRFSAERTGGSVSTLTIQRTQQEDSAVYLCASSTGPTNYGYTFGSGTRLTVV.

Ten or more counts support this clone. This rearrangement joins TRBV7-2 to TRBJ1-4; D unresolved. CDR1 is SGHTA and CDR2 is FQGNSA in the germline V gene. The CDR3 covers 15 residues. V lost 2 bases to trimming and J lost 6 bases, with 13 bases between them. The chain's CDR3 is CASSLLRELDEKLFF. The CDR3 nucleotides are TGTGCCAGCAGCTTACTAAGGGAATTAGATGAAAAACTGTTTTTT.

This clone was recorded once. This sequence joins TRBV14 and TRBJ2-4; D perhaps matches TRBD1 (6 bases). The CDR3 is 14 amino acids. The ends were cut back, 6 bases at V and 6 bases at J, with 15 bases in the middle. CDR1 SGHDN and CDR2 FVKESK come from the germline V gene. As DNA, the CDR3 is TGTGCCAGCAGTACTGGGGGCGCAGGAAACATTCAGTACTTC. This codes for CASSTGGAGNIQYF.

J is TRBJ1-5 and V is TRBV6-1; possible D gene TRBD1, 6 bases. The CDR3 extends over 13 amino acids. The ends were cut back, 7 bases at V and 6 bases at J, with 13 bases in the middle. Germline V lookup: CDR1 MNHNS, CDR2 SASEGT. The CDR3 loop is CASNPRGGQPQHF. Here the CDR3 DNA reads TGTGCCAGCAATCCCAGGGGTGGTCAGCCCCAGCATTTT.

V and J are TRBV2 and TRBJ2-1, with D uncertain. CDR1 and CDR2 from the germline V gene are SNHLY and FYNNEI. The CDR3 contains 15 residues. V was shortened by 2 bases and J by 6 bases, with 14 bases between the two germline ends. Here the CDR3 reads CASSERKVAVNEQFF. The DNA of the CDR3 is TGTGCCAGCAGTGAAAGGAAGGTAGCCGTCAATGAGCAGTTCTTC. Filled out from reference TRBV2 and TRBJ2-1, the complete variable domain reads EPEVTQTPSHQVTQMGQEVILRCVPISNHLYFYWYRQILGQKVEFLVSFYNNEISEKSEIFDDQFSVERPDGSNFTLKIRSTKLEDSAMYFCASSERKVAVNEQFFGPGTRLTVL.

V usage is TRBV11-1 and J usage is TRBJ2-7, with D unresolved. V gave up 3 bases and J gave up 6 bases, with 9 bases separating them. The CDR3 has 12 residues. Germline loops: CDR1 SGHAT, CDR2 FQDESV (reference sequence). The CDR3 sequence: CASSFSESEQYF. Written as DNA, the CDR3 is TGTGCCAGCAGCTTCAGTGAGAGCGAGCAGTACTTC.

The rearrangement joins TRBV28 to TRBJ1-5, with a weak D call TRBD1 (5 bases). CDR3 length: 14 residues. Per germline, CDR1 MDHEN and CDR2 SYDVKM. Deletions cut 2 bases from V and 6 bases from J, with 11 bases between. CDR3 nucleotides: TGTGCCAGCAGTTTAGACAGTCGAGGTCAGCCCCAGCATTTT. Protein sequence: CASSLDSRGQPQHF.

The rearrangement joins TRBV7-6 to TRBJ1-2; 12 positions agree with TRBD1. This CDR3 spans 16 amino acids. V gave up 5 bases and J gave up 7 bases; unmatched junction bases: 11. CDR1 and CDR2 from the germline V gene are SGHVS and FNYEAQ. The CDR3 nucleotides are TGTGCCAGCAGCCCCCCGGGGGACAGGGGGCCAAGTGGCTACACCTTC. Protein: CASSPPGDRGPSGYTF.

CDR3 sequence reads: CASSSTASGGYTF. DNA of the CDR3: TGTGCCAGCAGTTCCACAGCCTCTGGGGGCTACACCTTC. This rearrangement joins TRBV28 to TRBJ1-2; D unclear. The CDR3 has 13 residues. The germline gives CDR1 MDHEN, CDR2 SYDVKM. With 4 bases removed from V and 8 bases from J, the gap between germline ends came to 14 bases.

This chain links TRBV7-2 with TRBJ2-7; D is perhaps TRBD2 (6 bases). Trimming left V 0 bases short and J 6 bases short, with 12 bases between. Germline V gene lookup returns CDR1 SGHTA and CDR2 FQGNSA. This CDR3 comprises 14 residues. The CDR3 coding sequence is TGTGCCAGCAGCTTAGCGGGAGGCGCCTTCGAGCAGTACTTC. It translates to CASSLAGGAFEQYF. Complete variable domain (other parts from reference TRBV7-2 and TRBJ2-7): GAGVSQSPSNKVTEKGKDVELRCDPISGHTALYWYRQSLGQGLEFLIYFQGNSAPDKSGLPSDRFSAERTGGSVSTLTIQRTQQEDSAVYLCASSLAGGAFEQYFGPGTRLTVT.

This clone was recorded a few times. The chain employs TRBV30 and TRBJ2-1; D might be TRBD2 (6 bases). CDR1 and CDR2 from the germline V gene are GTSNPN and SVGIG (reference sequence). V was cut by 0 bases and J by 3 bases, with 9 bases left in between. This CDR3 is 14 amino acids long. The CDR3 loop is CAWSVAGSYNEQFF. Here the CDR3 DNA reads TGTGCCTGGAGTGTAGCCGGGAGCTACAATGAGCAGTTCTTC.